Reported below is one T cell receptor beta chain. This sample is drawn from a study of T cell changes during pregnancy in multiple sclerosis. Generated by immunoSEQ multiplex PCR, the TCRdb table keeps only in-frame clones and is missing some. Of more than 30,000 clones listed, around nine tenths are singletons. The sequence came from a female donor in good health, enrolled as a control in a pregnancy study. The sample consisted of CD4+ T cells from peripheral blood mononuclear cells, taken in the third trimester of pregnancy.

The CDR3 here is CASSSGTSGRAWTGELFF. The CDR3 DNA is TGTGCCAGCAGCTCGGGGACTAGCGGGAGGGCCTGGACCGGGGAGCTGTTTTTT. This chain uses TRBV5-6 with TRBJ2-2, with 16 bases that match TRBD2. The CDR3 is 18 residues long. Trimming took 3 bases from V and 5 from J; bases not matched to a gene: 7. CDR1 and CDR2 (germline): SGHDT, YYEEEE.